The rows below give T cell receptor beta chains drawn from one sample of a study of tumor and adjacent non-tumor tissue in lung cancer. From the multiplex PCR reads, TCRdb called clonotypes with MiXCR, one entry per CDR3 protein. The sample shows 200,000 to 250,000 distinct CDR3 sequences, 70% to 75% of them seen only once. The sample taken for sequencing was lung tumor tissue. The source of these receptors is a man between 60 and 75 years old with non-small cell lung cancer. The CDR3 runs from the conserved cysteine through the conserved F or W. D genes are given only for firm matches. Some rows have no size entry. The others give once, few or many, or a class for an expanded clone.

J gene: TRBJ1-6
D gene: TRBD1
clone size: NA
V gene: TRBV20-1
CDR3 DNA: TGCAGTGCCGATTCGGGGACAGGGGCAAATTCACCCTTCCACTTT
CDR3 protein: CSADSGTGANSPFHF

J gene: TRBJ2-1
D gene: TRBD1
clone size: NA
V gene: TRBV20-1
CDR3 DNA: TGCAGTGCTAGTGGGGACAGGGGGTACAATGAGAAGTTCTTC
CDR3 protein: CSASGDRGYNEKFF

J gene: TRBJ2-1
D gene: TRBD1
clone size: NA
V gene: TRBV6-2/TRBV6-3
CDR3 DNA: TGTGTCAGCAGTGCAGGGGGTAAGCAGTTCTTC
CDR3 protein: CVSSAGGKQFF

J gene: TRBJ1-5
D gene: NA
clone size: NA
V gene: TRBV12-3/TRBV12-4
CDR3 DNA: TGTGTCAGCAGTTTACGCACCGGGGGGGAGGTCCGTCACCCCCAGCATTTT
CDR3 protein: CVSSLRTGGEVRHPQHF

J gene: TRBJ2-7
D gene: NA
clone size: NA
V gene: TRBV6-2/TRBV6-3
CDR3 DNA: TGTGCCAGCGCTTTCATCCTTTCGGTCTACGAGCAGTACTTC
CDR3 protein: CASAFILSVYEQYF

J gene: TRBJ1-2
D gene: NA
clone size: NA
V gene: TRBV12-3/TRBV12-4
CDR3 DNA: TGTGCCAGCAGTTTAGTAGGGACGGAGGGCTACACCTTC
CDR3 protein: CASSLVGTEGYTF

J gene: TRBJ2-5
D gene: NA
clone size: NA
V gene: TRBV11-1
CDR3 DNA: TGTGCCAGCAGCTTGGCGTTCTTGCCAACCCAGTACTTC
CDR3 protein: CASSLAFLPTQYF

J gene: TRBJ2-1
D gene: NA
clone size: many
V gene: TRBV6-5
CDR3 DNA: TGTGCCAGCAGTTACGACCGGAGCTCCTACAATGAGCAGTTCTTC
CDR3 protein: CASSYDRSSYNEQFF

J gene: TRBJ1-3
D gene: NA
clone size: NA
V gene: TRBV11-1
CDR3 DNA: TGTGCTAGCAGCTTAGCGATCGGGATCAAAGGCGGAAACACCATATATTTT
CDR3 protein: CASSLAIGIKGGNTIYF

J gene: TRBJ1-6
D gene: TRBD1
clone size: many
V gene: TRBV20-1
CDR3 DNA: TGCAGTGCTAGAGGCCTGGGACAGGGGTGGGATTCACCCCTCCACTTT
CDR3 protein: CSARGLGQGWDSPLHF

J gene: TRBJ2-3
D gene: NA
clone size: NA
V gene: TRBV6-5
CDR3 DNA: TGTGCCAGCAGGAGGATAGGGGGAGATACGCAGTATTTT
CDR3 protein: CASRRIGGDTQYF

J gene: TRBJ2-3
D gene: NA
clone size: NA
V gene: TRBV18
CDR3 DNA: TGTGCCAGCTCACCGTTTACCGAGGGCACAGATACGCACTATTTT
CDR3 protein: CASSPFTEGTDTHYF

J gene: TRBJ1-2
D gene: NA
clone size: once
V gene: TRBV4-3
CDR3 DNA: TGCGCCAGCAGCCAAGTTGACGGCAACTATGGATACGCCTTC
CDR3 protein: CASSQVDGNYGYAF

J gene: TRBJ2-3
D gene: NA
clone size: NA
V gene: TRBV12-3/TRBV12-4
CDR3 DNA: TGTGCCAGCAACTATGGGGGGAACACAGATACGCAGTATTTT
CDR3 protein: CASNYGGNTDTQYF

J gene: TRBJ2-5
D gene: NA
clone size: NA
V gene: TRBV5-1
CDR3 DNA: TGTGCCAGCAGTCGGAGAGTCCAAGAGACCCAGTACTTC
CDR3 protein: CASSRRVQETQYF

J gene: TRBJ2-5
D gene: NA
clone size: NA
V gene: TRBV11-2
CDR3 DNA: TGTGCCAGCAGCGTGCTGCCGCAAGAGACCCAGTACTTC
CDR3 protein: CASSVLPQETQYF

J gene: TRBJ2-1
D gene: NA
clone size: NA
V gene: TRBV11-1
CDR3 DNA: TGTGCCGTCAGCTTAGGCCTGGGTGGATACAATGAGCAGTTCTTC
CDR3 protein: CAVSLGLGGYNEQFF

J gene: TRBJ2-7
D gene: NA
clone size: NA
V gene: TRBV20-1
CDR3 DNA: TGCAGTGCTAGAACCCTGGGAAGGTCTAGGGCCTACGAGCAGTACTTC
CDR3 protein: CSARTLGRSRAYEQYF

J gene: TRBJ2-5
D gene: NA
clone size: NA
V gene: TRBV11-2
CDR3 DNA: TGTGCCAGCATCTCTCTAGGGGAAGAGACCCAGTACTTC
CDR3 protein: CASISLGEETQYF

J gene: TRBJ2-1
D gene: NA
clone size: few
V gene: TRBV7-3
CDR3 DNA: TGTGCCAGCAGCCCCCTGGGTGGGGGCAATGAGCAGTTCTTC
CDR3 protein: CASSPLGGGNEQFF

J gene: TRBJ1-1
D gene: NA
clone size: NA
V gene: TRBV4-2
CDR3 DNA: TGTGCCAGCAGCCAAATTCAGATGTCTAGAAACATTGAAGCTTTCTTT
CDR3 protein: CASSQIQMSRNIEAFF

J gene: TRBJ1-5
D gene: NA
clone size: NA
V gene: TRBV12-3/TRBV12-4
CDR3 DNA: TGTGCCAGCAGTTTAGAATCTCATCAACCCCAGCATTTT
CDR3 protein: CASSLESHQPQHF

J gene: TRBJ2-7
D gene: NA
clone size: NA
V gene: TRBV11-2
CDR3 DNA: TGTGCCATCAGTTATTTCTCCGGGGTCTATGAGCAGTATTTC
CDR3 protein: CAISYFSGVYEQYF

J gene: TRBJ2-1
D gene: TRBD2
clone size: once
V gene: TRBV5-4
CDR3 DNA: TGTGCCAGCAGCTCCGGGACTAGCCCTGGAAGCAATGAGCAGTTCTTC
CDR3 protein: CASSSGTSPGSNEQFF

J gene: TRBJ2-1
D gene: TRBD2
clone size: NA
V gene: TRBV20-1
CDR3 DNA: TGCAGTGCTCCTCCCTCCCCCGGAGCGGGGGGGTTCAATGAGCAGTTCTTC
CDR3 protein: CSAPPSPGAGGFNEQFF

J gene: TRBJ2-3
D gene: NA
clone size: NA
V gene: TRBV4-2
CDR3 DNA: TGTGCCAGCAGCCCTAGGCCCCGGGACGGAGGGGATACGAAGTATTTT
CDR3 protein: CASSPRPRDGGDTKYF

J gene: TRBJ1-2
D gene: NA
clone size: NA
V gene: TRBV4-3
CDR3 DNA: TGCGCCAGCAGCCAAGGCGATTCAATGGTCTATGGCTACACCTTC
CDR3 protein: CASSQGDSMVYGYTF

J gene: TRBJ1-3
D gene: NA
clone size: many
V gene: TRBV12-3/TRBV12-4
CDR3 DNA: TGTGCCAGCAGTTTTTCGTCCACCTTCGGGGGCACCATATATTTT
CDR3 protein: CASSFSSTFGGTIYF

J gene: TRBJ2-2
D gene: TRBD2
clone size: NA
V gene: TRBV4-3
CDR3 DNA: TGCACCAGCAGCCGGACTAGCGACCATGCCGGGGAGCTGTTTTTT
CDR3 protein: CTSSRTSDHAGELFF

J gene: TRBJ2-3
D gene: NA
clone size: few
V gene: TRBV7-9
CDR3 DNA: TGTGCCAGTCGGGTCGCAGATACGCAGTATTTT
CDR3 protein: CASRVADTQYF

J gene: TRBJ2-3
D gene: NA
clone size: NA
V gene: TRBV20-1
CDR3 DNA: TGCAGTACTAGTCCCAGGGGCAACACAGATACGCAGTATTTT
CDR3 protein: CSTSPRGNTDTQYF

J gene: TRBJ2-5
D gene: NA
clone size: NA
V gene: TRBV11-2
CDR3 DNA: TGTGCCAGCAGCTTAATCGGCTACCAAGAGGCCCGGTACTTC
CDR3 protein: CASSLIGYQEARYF

J gene: TRBJ1-1
D gene: NA
clone size: NA
V gene: TRBV6-1
CDR3 DNA: TGTGCCAGCAGTGAACTAATCGGGGGGTACGGTGAAGCTTTCTTT
CDR3 protein: CASSELIGGYGEAFF

J gene: TRBJ2-3
D gene: NA
clone size: NA
V gene: TRBV12-3/TRBV12-4
CDR3 DNA: TGTGCCAGCACCCGGACTCATAGGGATATGCAGTATTTT
CDR3 protein: CASTRTHRDMQYF

J gene: TRBJ2-1
D gene: TRBD2
clone size: many
V gene: TRBV20-1
CDR3 DNA: TGCAGTGCTCTAGCGGGAGGGTACAATGAGCAGTTCTTC
CDR3 protein: CSALAGGYNEQFF

J gene: TRBJ2-7
D gene: TRBD1
clone size: many
V gene: TRBV4-2
CDR3 DNA: TGTGCCAGCAGCCCTGACAGGGACGAGCAGTACTTC
CDR3 protein: CASSPDRDEQYF

J gene: TRBJ2-7
D gene: NA
clone size: many
V gene: TRBV20-1
CDR3 DNA: TGCAGTGCTAGTGGGTTAGTACAGGTCTACGAGCAGTACTTC
CDR3 protein: CSASGLVQVYEQYF

J gene: TRBJ2-3
D gene: NA
clone size: NA
V gene: TRBV24-1
CDR3 DNA: TGTGTCACCAGTGATTTAACGGGAGACACAGATACGCAGTATTTT
CDR3 protein: CVTSDLTGDTDTQYF

J gene: TRBJ1-1
D gene: NA
clone size: NA
V gene: TRBV5-5
CDR3 DNA: TGTGCCAGCAGTTTGGTGGGGAGGCAAGGAGAAGCTTTCTTT
CDR3 protein: CASSLVGRQGEAFF

J gene: TRBJ2-2
D gene: NA
clone size: few
V gene: TRBV4-1
CDR3 DNA: TGCGCCAACAGCCAAGCGAAGGGAGTAGCGGAAACCCGGGAGCTGTTTTTT
CDR3 protein: CANSQAKGVAETRELFF

J gene: TRBJ1-2
D gene: NA
clone size: once
V gene: TRBV11-2
CDR3 DNA: TGTGCCAGCAGCCTAGCTCTGGAACGTTATTATGGCTACACCTTC
CDR3 protein: CASSLALERYYGYTF

J gene: TRBJ2-1
D gene: TRBD2
clone size: NA
V gene: TRBV20-1
CDR3 DNA: TGCAGTGCAAAATTAAGCGGGGGTTTATACGATGAGCAGTTCTTC
CDR3 protein: CSAKLSGGLYDEQFF

J gene: TRBJ1-1
D gene: NA
clone size: few
V gene: TRBV29-1
CDR3 DNA: TGCAGCGTTGGCACAGGGTGGACTGAAGCTTTCTTT
CDR3 protein: CSVGTGWTEAFF

J gene: TRBJ1-3
D gene: NA
clone size: NA
V gene: TRBV11-2
CDR3 DNA: TGTGCCAGCAGCTTAGCCGGGAGAGGGACCTACTCTGGAAACACCATATATTTT
CDR3 protein: CASSLAGRGTYSGNTIYF